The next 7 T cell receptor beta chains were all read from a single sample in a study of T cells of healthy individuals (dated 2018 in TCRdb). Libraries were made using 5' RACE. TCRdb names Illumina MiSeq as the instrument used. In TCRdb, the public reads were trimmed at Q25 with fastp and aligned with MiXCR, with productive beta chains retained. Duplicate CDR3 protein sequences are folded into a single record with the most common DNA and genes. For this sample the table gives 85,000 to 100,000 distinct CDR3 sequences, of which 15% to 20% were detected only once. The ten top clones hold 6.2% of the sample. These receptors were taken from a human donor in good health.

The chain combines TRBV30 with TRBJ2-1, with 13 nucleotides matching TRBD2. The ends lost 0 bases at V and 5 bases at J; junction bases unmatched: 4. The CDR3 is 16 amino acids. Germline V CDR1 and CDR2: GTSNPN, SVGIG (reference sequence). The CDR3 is CAWSVLAGGLNNEQFF. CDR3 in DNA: TGTGCCTGGAGTGTACTAGCGGGGGGGCTCAACAATGAGCAGTTCTTC.

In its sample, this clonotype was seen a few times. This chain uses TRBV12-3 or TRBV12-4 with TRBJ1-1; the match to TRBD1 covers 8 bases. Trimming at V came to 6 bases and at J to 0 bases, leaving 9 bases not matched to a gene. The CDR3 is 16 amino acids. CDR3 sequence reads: CASSRRTGPLNTEAFF. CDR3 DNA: TGTGCCAGCAGCCGTCGGACAGGGCCCTTGAACACTGAAGCTTTCTTT.

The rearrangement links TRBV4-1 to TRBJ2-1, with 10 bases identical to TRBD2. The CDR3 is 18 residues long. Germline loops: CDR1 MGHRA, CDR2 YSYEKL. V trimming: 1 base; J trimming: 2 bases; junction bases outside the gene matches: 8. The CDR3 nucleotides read TGCGCCAGCAGCCAAGCCCTTAAACTAGCGGGACCCTACAATGAGCAGTTCTTC. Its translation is CASSQALKLAGPYNEQFF.

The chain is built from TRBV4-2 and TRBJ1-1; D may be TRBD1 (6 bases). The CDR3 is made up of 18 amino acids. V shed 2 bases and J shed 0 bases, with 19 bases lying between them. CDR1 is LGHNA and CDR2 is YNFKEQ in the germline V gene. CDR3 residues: CASSQHTEGGPMNTEAFF. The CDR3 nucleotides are TGTGCCAGCAGCCAACACACGGAGGGGGGCCCAATGAACACTGAAGCTTTCTTT.

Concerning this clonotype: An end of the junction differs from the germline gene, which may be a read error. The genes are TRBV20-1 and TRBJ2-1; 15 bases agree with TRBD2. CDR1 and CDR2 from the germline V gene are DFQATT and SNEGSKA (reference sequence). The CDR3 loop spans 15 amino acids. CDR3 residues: CSASGTSGRINEQFF. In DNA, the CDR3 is TGCAGTGCTAGTGGGACTAGCGGGAGGATCAATGAGCAGTTCTTT.

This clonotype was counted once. The CDR3 sequence: CASSPLNGDEQFF. The CDR3 DNA is TGTGCCAGCAGCCCCCTCAACGGCGATGAGCAGTTCTTC. The chain couples TRBV7-3 to TRBJ2-1, with D unclear. This CDR3 comprises 13 residues. Germline lookup yields CDR1 SGHTA and CDR2 FQGTGA. Trimming cost V 5 bases and J 8 bases, with 13 bases left between them.

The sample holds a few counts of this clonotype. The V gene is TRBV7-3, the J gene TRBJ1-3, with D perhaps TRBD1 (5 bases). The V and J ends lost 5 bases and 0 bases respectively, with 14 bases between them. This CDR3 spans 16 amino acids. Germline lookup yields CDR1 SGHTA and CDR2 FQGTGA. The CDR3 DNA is TGTGCCAGCAGCGCTGGACAACCCAGCTCTGGAAACACCATATATTTT. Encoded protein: CASSAGQPSSGNTIYF.